This T cell receptor beta chain was recovered during a study of T cells in tumors after PD-1 blockade. Across the whole study: Excluded were patients with checkpoint blockade, immunosuppressants, or radiotherapy or other anti-cancer therapy within 4 weeks. A subset received ongoing vismodegib 150 mg daily alongside anti-PD-1 therapy. Patients received pembrolizumab 200 mg every 3 weeks or cemiplimab 350 mg every 2 weeks. Study outcomes and limitations: Some novel exhausted tumor clones appeared in pre-treatment blood, suggesting peripheral recruitment.

Germline V lookup: CDR1 SGHRS, CDR2 YFSETQ. The junction had 5 bases not matched to a gene; V was cut back by 0 bases and J by 5 bases. The CDR3 has 14 residues. As for this clone: The antigen is unknown.

Repertoires were generated with immunoSEQ multiplex PCR, while TCRdb's copy carries only in-frame clones and drops some. The table includes around 60,000 clones, around three quarters detected once. Sequences were derived from PBMCs, sampled before anti-PD-1 treatment. The clonotype was recovered from a human donor with basal cell carcinoma. This sequence joins TRBV5-1 and TRBJ2-7; 7 bases agree with TRBD1. The CDR3 nucleotides read TGCGCCAGCAGCTTGGTAGGGGGCTTCAACGAGCAGTACTTC. Translated: CASSLVGGFNEQYF. The variable domain in full, completed from reference TRBV5-1 and TRBJ2-7, reads KAGVTQTPRYLIKTRGQQVTLSCSPISGHRSVSWYQQTPGQGLQFLFEYFSETQRNKGNFPGRFSGRQFSNSRSEMNVSTLELGDSALYLCASSLVGGFNEQYFGPGTRLTVT.